In this sample, the clone carrying this TCR beta chain turned up once. Its antigen is unidentified. Data came from immunoSEQ multiplex PCR; TCRdb stores just in-frame clones and leaves some out. This table holds nearly 1,000,000 clones, approximately 76% found once. This CDR3 contains 14 residues. The V segment lost 2 bases and the J segment 4 bases; nucleotides outside the gene matches: 3. Germline loops: CDR1 MNHNS, CDR2 SASEGT. The source of the sample is a study of shared clonotypes between healthy human individuals. Study-level points and caveats: Memory subsets had estimated richness that was generally smaller than that of naive subsets.

CD4+ cells were split into CD45RA+ naive and CD45RA-negative memory subsets. Sample: memory CD4+ T cells sorted from blood. This sample's subset: CD45RA-negative fraction. The chain recombines TRBV6-1 with TRBJ2-7; TRBD2 matches at 9 bases. This clonotype originated in a man aged 18-30 years in good health. CDR3 loop: CASSELAGRYEQYF. The CDR3 nucleotides are TGTGCCAGCAGTGAACTAGCGGGACGGTACGAGCAGTACTTC.